The T cell receptor (beta chain) under discussion was sequenced for a study of vaccination and CD4 T cells after COVID-19. Study-level information: The makeup of the convalescents was six males and four females, two of them Hispanic.

To note about this clonotype: What it binds is not known.

As to treatment: roughly nine-day PBMC culture with coronavirus spike peptide pools or control peptides (ViraFEST assay). The CDR3 runs to 16 residues. Cultured CD4+ T-cell DNA underwent Oncomine TCR Beta short-read sequencing. A single record per CDR3 protein comes from TCRdb applying MiXCR to the PCR reads. The repertoire includes some 8,500 distinct CDR3 sequences, over 45% of them detected once, and 45% to 50% sits in the top ten. Material: CD4+ T cells from blood, cultured in vitro. The genes are TRBV21-1 and TRBJ2-3; the table's D call, TRBD1, has no DNA check behind it. TRBV21-1 is a recognized pseudogene. This clonotype was obtained from a human donor who had recovered from COVID-19. CDR3 coding DNA: TGTGCCAGCAGCAAAGCGCCATCCCTGGGCACAGATACGCAGTATTTT. Translated: CASSKAPSLGTDTQYF.